This entry is about one T cell receptor (beta chain). Its antigen is as yet unknown. The sample originates from a study of blood T cells in healthy people across ages. Study in general: Per two T cells, about one barcoded beta molecule was captured through template switching.

The study's findings and limits: A roughly linear fall in TCR beta diversity per million T cells was seen with increasing age.

V dropped 1 base and J dropped 1 base, with 6 bases sitting between them. CDR3 length: 14 amino acids. Germline CDR1 PRHDT, CDR2 FYEKMQ (reference sequence). Through a sample-barcoded 5' primer and a J-beta primer mix, a second PCR was run for roughly 6 to 11 cycles. TCRdb used MiXCR to reprocess the 5' RACE reads, holding one entry per CDR3 protein. The data contain 700,000 to 850,000 distinct CDR3 sequences, 50% to 65% of them singletons. Sequenced input: blood. The receptor's source is a man at least 80 years old in good health. The chain joins TRBV13 to TRBJ2-3, with no clear D. CDR3 loop: CASSLADGTDTQYF. CDR3 in DNA: TGTGCCAGCAGCTTAGCGGATGGCACAGATACGCAGTATTTT.